This T cell receptor beta chain was sequenced during a study of CD8 T cells in ankylosing spondylitis. Study conclusions and caveats: Existing reports had already noted some motif variants in reactive arthritis synovial fluid and blood. As reported, disease-linked clones showed significant enrichment in matched ankylosing spondylitis synovial fluid. Apparently characteristic of ankylosing spondylitis blood was a TCR beta motif (roughly 8 highly homologous variants).

This clonotype has a handful of counts. Its antigen is undetermined. Germline V gene sequence: CDR1 SGDLS, CDR2 YYNGEE. Trimming stripped 0 bases from V and 0 bases from J, with 4 bases between. The CDR3 runs 15 residues. Libraries for TCR beta were made by quantitative 5'-RACE with molecular barcodes. TCRdb redid the calling of the 5' RACE reads with MiXCR, one entry per CDR3 protein. The repertoire consists of hundreds of thousands of distinct CDR3 sequences, with about 12% occurring once and the leading ten covering 6.8%. The TCR was taken from a male donor with ankylosing spondylitis. The chain combines TRBV9 with TRBJ2-6, with unresolved D. Sequenced sample: blood, either unsorted or a sorted T cell fraction (not recorded which). CDR3 region: CASSVGGSGANVLTF. The CDR3 DNA reads as TGTGCCAGCAGCGTAGGCGGCTCTGGGGCCAACGTCCTGACTTTC.